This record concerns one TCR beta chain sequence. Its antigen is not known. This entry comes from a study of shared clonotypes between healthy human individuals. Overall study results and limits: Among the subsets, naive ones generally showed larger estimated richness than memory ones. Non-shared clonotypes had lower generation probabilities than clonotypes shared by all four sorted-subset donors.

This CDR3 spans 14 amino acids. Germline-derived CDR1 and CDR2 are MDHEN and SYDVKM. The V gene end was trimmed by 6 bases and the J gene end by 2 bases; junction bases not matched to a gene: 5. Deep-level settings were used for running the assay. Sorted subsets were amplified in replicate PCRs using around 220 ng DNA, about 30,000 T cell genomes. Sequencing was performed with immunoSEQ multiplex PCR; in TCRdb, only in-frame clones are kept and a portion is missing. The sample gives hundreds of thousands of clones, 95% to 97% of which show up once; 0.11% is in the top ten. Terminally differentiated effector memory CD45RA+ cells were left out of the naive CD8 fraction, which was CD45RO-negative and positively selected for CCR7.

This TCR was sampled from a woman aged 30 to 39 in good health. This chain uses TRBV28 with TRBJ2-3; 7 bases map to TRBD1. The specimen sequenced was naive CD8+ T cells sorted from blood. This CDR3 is CASSLGQLTDTQYF. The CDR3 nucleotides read TGTGCCAGCAGCTTGGGACAGCTCACAGATACGCAGTATTTT.